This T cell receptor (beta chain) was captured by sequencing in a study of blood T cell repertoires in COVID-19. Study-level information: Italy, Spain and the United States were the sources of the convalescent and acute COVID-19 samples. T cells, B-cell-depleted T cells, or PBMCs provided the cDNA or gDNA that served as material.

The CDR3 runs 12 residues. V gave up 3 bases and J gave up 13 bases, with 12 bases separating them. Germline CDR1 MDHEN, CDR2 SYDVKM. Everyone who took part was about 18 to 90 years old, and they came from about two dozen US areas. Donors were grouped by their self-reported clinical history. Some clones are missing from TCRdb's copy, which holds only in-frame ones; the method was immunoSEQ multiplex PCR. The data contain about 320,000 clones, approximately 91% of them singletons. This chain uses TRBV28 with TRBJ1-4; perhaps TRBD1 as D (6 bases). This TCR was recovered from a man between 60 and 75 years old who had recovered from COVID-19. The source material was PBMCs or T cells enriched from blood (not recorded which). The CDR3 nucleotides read TGTGCCAGCAGTTTGCAGGGACAAGGACTGTTTTTT. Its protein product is CASSLQGQGLFF.